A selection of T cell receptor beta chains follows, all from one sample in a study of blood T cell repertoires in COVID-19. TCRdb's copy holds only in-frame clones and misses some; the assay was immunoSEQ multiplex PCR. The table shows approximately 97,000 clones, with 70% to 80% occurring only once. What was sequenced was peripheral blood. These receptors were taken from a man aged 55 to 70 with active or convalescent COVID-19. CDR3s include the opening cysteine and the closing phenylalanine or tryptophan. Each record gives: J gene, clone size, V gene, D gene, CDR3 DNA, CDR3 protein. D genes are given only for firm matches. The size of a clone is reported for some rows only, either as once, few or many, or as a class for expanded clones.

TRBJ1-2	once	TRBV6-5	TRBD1	TGTGCCAGCAGTTCGGGACAGGCCTATGGCTACACCTTC	CASSSGQAYGYTF
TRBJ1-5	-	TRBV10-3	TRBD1	TGTGCCATCAGTCCACAGGGGGATCAGCCCCAGCATTTT	CAISPQGDQPQHF
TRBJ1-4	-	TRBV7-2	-	TGTGCCAGCAGCTCCGGACAGTCTGCAACTAATGAAAAACTGTTTTTT	CASSSGQSATNEKLFF
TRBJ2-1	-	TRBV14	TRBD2	TGTGCCAGCAGCTTTCCGGGACTAGCGACTGGGTTGGGTGAGCAGTTCTTC	CASSFPGLATGLGEQFF
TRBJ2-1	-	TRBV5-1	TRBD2	TGCGCCAGCAGCTTGGGAGGACTAGCGGGAATGGATGAGCAGTTCTTC	CASSLGGLAGMDEQFF
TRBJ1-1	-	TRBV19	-	TGTGCCAGTAGTATGGGGCCGAACACTGAAGCTTTCTTT	CASSMGPNTEAFF
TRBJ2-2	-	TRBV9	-	TGTGCCAGCAGCGTAGCGGGAACGGCCGGGGAGCTGTTTTTT	CASSVAGTAGELFF
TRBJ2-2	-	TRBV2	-	TGTGCCAGCAGTGACAGGCTACAGAACACCGGGGAGCTGTTTTTT	CASSDRLQNTGELFF
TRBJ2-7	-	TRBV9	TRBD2	TGTGCCAGCAGCGCCCGGGACTACCCCTACGAGCAGTACTTC	CASSARDYPYEQYF
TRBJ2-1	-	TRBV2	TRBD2	TGTGCCAGCAGTGACGGGACTAGCGGGAGTTGGGGAAATGAGCAGTTCTTC	CASSDGTSGSWGNEQFF
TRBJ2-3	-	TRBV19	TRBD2	TGTGCCAGTAGTACCGGACTAGTGGGAACAGATACGCAGTATTTT	CASSTGLVGTDTQYF
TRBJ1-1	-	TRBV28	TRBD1	TGTGCCAGCAGTTTGTCAGGGGGAATAATGAACACTGAAGCTTTCTTT	CASSLSGGIMNTEAFF
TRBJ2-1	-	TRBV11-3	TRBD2	TGTGCCAGCAGCTTAGAAGTCGGCGGGAGGTATTACAATGAGCAGTTCTTC	CASSLEVGGRYYNEQFF
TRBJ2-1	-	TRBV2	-	TGTGCCAGCAACAGGGCAGAGAACTACAATGAGCAGTTCTTC	CASNRAENYNEQFF
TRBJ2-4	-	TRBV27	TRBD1	TGTGCCAGCAGTTTAGCACAGGGGAACATTCAGTACTTC	CASSLAQGNIQYF
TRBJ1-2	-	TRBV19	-	TGTGCCAGTGGACTCCCGGGCTATGGCTACACCTTC	CASGLPGYGYTF
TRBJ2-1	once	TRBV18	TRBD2	TGTGCCAGCTCACCACGGACTGGAGGAGCGGGAAAAAATGAGCAGTTCTTC	CASSPRTGGAGKNEQFF
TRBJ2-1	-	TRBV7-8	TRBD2	TGTGCCAGCAGCGCGCAACTAGCGGGAGGAGAGTTCTTC	CASSAQLAGGEFF
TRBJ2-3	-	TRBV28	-	TGTGCCAGCAGTTTAAGATCGGGATCCGGTACAGATACGCAGTATTTT	CASSLRSGSGTDTQYF
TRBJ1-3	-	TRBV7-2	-	TGTGCCAGCATCTCACTTGAGGGTGGATCTGGAAACACCATATATTTT	CASISLEGGSGNTIYF
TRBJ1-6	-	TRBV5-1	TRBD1	TGCGCCAGCAGCTTACGGACAGGGGGCGCCGGGTCACCCCTCCACTTT	CASSLRTGGAGSPLHF
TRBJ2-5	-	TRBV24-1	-	TGTGCCACCAGTGATTGGAAAGCGGAAGAGACCCAGTACTTC	CATSDWKAEETQYF
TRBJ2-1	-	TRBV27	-	TGTGCCAGCGCGACTAGGGCACCCTACAATGAGCAGTTCTTC	CASATRAPYNEQFF
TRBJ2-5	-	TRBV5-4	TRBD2	TGTGCCAGCAGCTTGGGCGGGAGGGCCATGGAGACCCAGTACTTC	CASSLGGRAMETQYF
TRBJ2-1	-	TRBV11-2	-	TGTGCCAGCAGCTTAGAGGTCGGGTCTGCCTACAATGAGCAGTTCTTC	CASSLEVGSAYNEQFF
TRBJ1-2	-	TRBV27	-	TGTGCCAGCAGTCCGAGGGTGGTTCGTGGCTATGGCTACACCTTC	CASSPRVVRGYGYTF
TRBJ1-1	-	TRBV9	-	TGTGCCAGCAGCGTAGAACCCGACTCTGAAGCTTTCTTT	CASSVEPDSEAFF
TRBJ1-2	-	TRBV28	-	TGTGCCAGCAGTTCTGGGGGGGAGGGCTACACCTTC	CASSSGGEGYTF
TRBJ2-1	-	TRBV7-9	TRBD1	TGTGCCAGCAGCCCTAATACCGGGACAGGGATTAATGAGCAGTTCTTC	CASSPNTGTGINEQFF
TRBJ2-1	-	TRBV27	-	TGTGCCAGCAGCCCTCTTAGCGGTCGCTCCTACAATGAGCAGTTCTTC	CASSPLSGRSYNEQFF
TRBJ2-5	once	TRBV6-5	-	TGTGCCAGCAGTTACCCGGGGGGCGTTGGAGAGACCCAGTACTTC	CASSYPGGVGETQYF
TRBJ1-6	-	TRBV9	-	TGTGCCAGCAGCCCTACCGGGACAAAGGAGTCACCCCTCCACTTT	CASSPTGTKESPLHF
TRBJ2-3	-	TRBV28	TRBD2	TGTGCCAGCCCCATCACCAAAAAGCGGGAGGGTCCCGAGAGCACAGATACGCAGTATTTT	CASPITKKREGPESTDTQYF
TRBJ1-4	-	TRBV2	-	TGTGCCAGCAGCGAGGGACTTCCGATCCGGAAACTGTTTTTT	CASSEGLPIRKLFF
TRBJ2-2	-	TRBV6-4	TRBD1	TGTGCCAGCAGAGGACAGGGTGGGTCTAACACCGGGGAGCTGTTTTTT	CASRGQGGSNTGELFF